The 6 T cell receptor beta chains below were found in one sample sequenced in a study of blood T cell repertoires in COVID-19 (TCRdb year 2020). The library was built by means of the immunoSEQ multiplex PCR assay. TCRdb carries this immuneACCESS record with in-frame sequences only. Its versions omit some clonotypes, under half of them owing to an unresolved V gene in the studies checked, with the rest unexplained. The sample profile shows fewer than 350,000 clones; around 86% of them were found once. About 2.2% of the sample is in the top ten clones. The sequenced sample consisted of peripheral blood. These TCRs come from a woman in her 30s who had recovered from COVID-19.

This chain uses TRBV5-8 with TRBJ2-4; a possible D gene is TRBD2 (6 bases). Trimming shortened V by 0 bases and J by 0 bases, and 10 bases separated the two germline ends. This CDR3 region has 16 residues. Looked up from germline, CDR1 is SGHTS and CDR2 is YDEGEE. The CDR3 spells CASSLVGLIAKNIQYF. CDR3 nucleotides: TGTGCCAGCAGCTTGGTGGGACTTATAGCCAAAAACATTCAGTACTTC.

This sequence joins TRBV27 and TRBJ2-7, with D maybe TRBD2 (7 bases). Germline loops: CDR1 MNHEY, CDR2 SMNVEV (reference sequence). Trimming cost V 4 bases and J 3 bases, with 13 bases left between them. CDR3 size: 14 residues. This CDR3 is CASSSGEGGYEQYF. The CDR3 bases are TGTGCCAGCAGTTCCGGGGAGGGGGGCTACGAGCAGTACTTC.

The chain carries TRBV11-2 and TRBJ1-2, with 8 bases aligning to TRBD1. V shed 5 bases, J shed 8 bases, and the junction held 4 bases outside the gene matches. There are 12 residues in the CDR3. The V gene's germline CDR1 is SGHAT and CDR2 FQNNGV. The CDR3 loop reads CASSVRQGGYTF. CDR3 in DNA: TGTGCCAGCAGCGTCAGACAGGGGGGCTACACCTTC.

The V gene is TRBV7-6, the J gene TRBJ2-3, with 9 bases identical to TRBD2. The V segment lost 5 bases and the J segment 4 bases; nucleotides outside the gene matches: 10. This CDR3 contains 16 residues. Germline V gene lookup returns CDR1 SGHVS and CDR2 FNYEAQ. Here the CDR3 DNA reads TGTGCCAGCAGCCGCTACACCCGGACTAGCGCAGATACGCAGTATTTT. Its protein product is CASSRYTRTSADTQYF.

The CDR3 reads CASSSLAGADTQYF. The CDR3 DNA reads TGTGCCAGCAGCTCCCTAGCGGGGGCAGATACGCAGTATTTT. J is TRBJ2-3 and V is TRBV11-2; TRBD2 agrees at 10 bases. This CDR3 has 14 residues. Germline V lookup: CDR1 SGHAT, CDR2 FQNNGV. V was clipped by 4 bases and J by 4 bases; unmatched bases: 2.

CDR3 sequence (DNA): TGTGCCAGCAGCGGTGCGGGAAGCTCCTACAATGAGCAGTTCTTC. It encodes CASSGAGSSYNEQFF. The chain employs TRBV2 and TRBJ2-1; TRBD2 is a possible D gene (6 bases). The CDR3 extends over 15 amino acids. Germline V gives CDR1 SNHLY, CDR2 FYNNEI. Trimming stripped 6 bases from V and 0 bases from J, with 12 bases between.